This T cell receptor (beta chain) was captured by sequencing in a study of graft-versus-host responses after intestinal transplantation. Overall study: Multivisceral, liver-intestinal, or isolated intestinal transplants were performed in recipients. Tacrolimus and steroids were given for three to four years to all recipients after anti-thymocyte globulin induction.

Only in-frame clones appear in the TCRdb table, and some are missing; sequencing was by immunoSEQ multiplex PCR. The sample has roughly 96,000 clones, roughly 91% seen once. This clone was recorded once. Its target is unknown. Study results and caveats: Among recipient marrow samples, GvH clones were found; some appeared first in ileum or blood.

With 4 bases clipped from V and 4 bases from J, the junction kept 15 bases outside the gene matches. The CDR3 length is 18 residues. CDR1 MNHEY and CDR2 SMNVEV come from the germline V gene (reference sequence). Sequenced material: unstimulated CD8+ T cells sorted from spleen or lymph node cells, taken before intestinal transplant. This TCR was recovered from a human donor who received an intestinal transplant. The rearrangement uses TRBV27 and TRBJ2-2, with TRBD1 identical over 7 bases. The CDR3 loop is CASSSAVSSQGVTGELFF. DNA of the CDR3: TGTGCCAGCAGTTCCGCCGTTTCTTCTCAGGGGGTCACCGGGGAGCTGTTTTTT.